This T cell receptor (beta chain) stems from a study of T cells in women clearing cervical HPV infection. Study details: Case blood drawn at lesion detection; control blood after infection cleared. For cases, blood was sampled a median about 160 days after lesion detection, interquartile range roughly 80 to 200 days. Only a few women had HLA typing results available.

Comments on this clone: The sequenced fragment ends 3 residues before the CDR3 boundary, so the rest is inferred from the germline J gene.

Sequencing was performed with immunoSEQ multiplex PCR; in TCRdb, only in-frame clones are kept and a portion is missing. Recorded for this sample: about 20,000 clones. J gave up 3 bases and V 4 bases, and 4 bases lay outside the gene matches. CDR3 length: 15 amino acids. CDR1 is LNHDA and CDR2 is SQIVND in the germline V gene (reference sequence). Each participant carried one incident cervical HPV16 infection only. This sequence originates from a woman between 18 and 69 years old with a cervical HPV16 infection that either progressed to CIN3+ or cleared (not recorded which). The sample comprised blood buffy coat. The chain recombines TRBV19 with TRBJ1-5; 9 bases match TRBD1. The sequenced CDR3 bases are TGTGCCAGTAGTAGACAGGGGGACTACAATCAGCCC. This gives the protein CASSRQGDYNQP. The CDR3 in full is CASSRQGDYNQPQHF.